This T cell receptor beta chain was found in a study of OX40 agonist ivuxolimab in advanced cancers. Regarding the research as a whole: Ivuxolimab was a fully human IgG2 agonistic monoclonal antibody targeting the costimulatory receptor OX40 (CD134). Intravenous ivuxolimab was administered to patients every 2 weeks at six dose levels: 0.01, 0.1, 0.3, 1.5, 3 and 10 mg/kg. Among the roughly 52 dose-escalation patients, around 20 had hepatocellular carcinoma, roughly 15 melanoma, 9 renal cell carcinoma and 9 head and neck cancer. In the dose-escalation cohort, approximately 83% of patients were male, and the mean age was roughly 60 years with a range of roughly 23 to 79. Prior anti-PD-1, anti-PD-L1 or anti-CTLA-4 therapy was permitted, and approximately 41% of dose-escalation patients had received checkpoint inhibitors. Partial responses occurred in three dose-escalation patients, of whom one had hepatocellular carcinoma and two had cutaneous melanoma. Peripheral TCRbeta sequencing aimed to test whether ivuxolimab altered TCR sequence diversity and caused clonal T-cell expansion. The paper covers the monotherapy dose-escalation part of the phase I ivuxolimab trial, which included N ≈ 52 patients. The study at large found these results: The antigen specificity of the clonally expanded peripheral T cells was not determined. After ivuxolimab, expanded clones were on average more numerous among CD8+ T cells than among CD4+ T cells. Low levels of normalized T-cell clonal expansion were also seen in some patients who did not respond. At doses from 0.1 to 3.0 mg/kg, clonal expansion was seen in both CD4+ and CD8+ blood T cells between baseline and week 6. In the 0.1-3.0 mg/kg groups, partial responders had among the lowest normalized peripheral clonal expansion, particularly in CD8+ T cells.

The trial excluded patients who had a history of autoimmune disease or were on systemic immunosuppression. Peripheral blood for TCR sequencing was drawn from every dose cohort at baseline, at cycle 4 day 1 and at cycle 7 day 1. Samples were obtained from an open-label, multicenter, first-in-human phase I dose-escalation trial of ivuxolimab. The trial enrolled adults with locally advanced or metastatic head and neck squamous cell, hepatocellular, melanoma or renal cell carcinoma. Before TCR sequencing, CD4+ and CD8+ T cells were separately sorted from peripheral blood. Genomic DNA was extracted from sorted cells for sequencing of the TCRbeta CDR3 region. The immunoSEQ Assay was used for sequencing of TCRbeta CDR3 regions. What TCRdb holds here is the immuneACCESS table cut down to in-frame rearrangements. Part of the clones is not present; checked against another copy, under half of the missing clones reflect an unresolved V gene, and the others are unexplained. This sample is represented by around 95,000 clones; around 90% of them were singletons. Jointly, the top ten make up approximately 0.54% of the sample.

This clone was detected once. The antigen it binds to is not known. No much larger clone is present one base from it, and per-base qualities are unavailable. The CDR3 numbers 15 residues from cysteine through phenylalanine. CDR3 DNA is the only sequence kept; it has 45 bases, read in frame from the first base. Deletion took 5 bases off V and 0 bases off J, with a span of 11 bases between the germline ends. According to the germline V gene, CDR1 reads MNHEY and CDR2 reads SVGAGI. Recombination joined TRBV6-5 with TRBJ2-1, with no confident D gene call. The origin of this receptor is an adult with an advanced solid tumor such as melanoma, head and neck, liver or kidney cancer. Sequenced here: CD4+ or CD8+ T cells sorted from blood, sampled in a trial of the OX40 agonist ivuxolimab. The CDR3: CASSPTKSSYNEQFF. The DNA sequence is TGTGCCAGCAGTCCGACCAAGAGCTCCTACAATGAGCAGTTCTTC.